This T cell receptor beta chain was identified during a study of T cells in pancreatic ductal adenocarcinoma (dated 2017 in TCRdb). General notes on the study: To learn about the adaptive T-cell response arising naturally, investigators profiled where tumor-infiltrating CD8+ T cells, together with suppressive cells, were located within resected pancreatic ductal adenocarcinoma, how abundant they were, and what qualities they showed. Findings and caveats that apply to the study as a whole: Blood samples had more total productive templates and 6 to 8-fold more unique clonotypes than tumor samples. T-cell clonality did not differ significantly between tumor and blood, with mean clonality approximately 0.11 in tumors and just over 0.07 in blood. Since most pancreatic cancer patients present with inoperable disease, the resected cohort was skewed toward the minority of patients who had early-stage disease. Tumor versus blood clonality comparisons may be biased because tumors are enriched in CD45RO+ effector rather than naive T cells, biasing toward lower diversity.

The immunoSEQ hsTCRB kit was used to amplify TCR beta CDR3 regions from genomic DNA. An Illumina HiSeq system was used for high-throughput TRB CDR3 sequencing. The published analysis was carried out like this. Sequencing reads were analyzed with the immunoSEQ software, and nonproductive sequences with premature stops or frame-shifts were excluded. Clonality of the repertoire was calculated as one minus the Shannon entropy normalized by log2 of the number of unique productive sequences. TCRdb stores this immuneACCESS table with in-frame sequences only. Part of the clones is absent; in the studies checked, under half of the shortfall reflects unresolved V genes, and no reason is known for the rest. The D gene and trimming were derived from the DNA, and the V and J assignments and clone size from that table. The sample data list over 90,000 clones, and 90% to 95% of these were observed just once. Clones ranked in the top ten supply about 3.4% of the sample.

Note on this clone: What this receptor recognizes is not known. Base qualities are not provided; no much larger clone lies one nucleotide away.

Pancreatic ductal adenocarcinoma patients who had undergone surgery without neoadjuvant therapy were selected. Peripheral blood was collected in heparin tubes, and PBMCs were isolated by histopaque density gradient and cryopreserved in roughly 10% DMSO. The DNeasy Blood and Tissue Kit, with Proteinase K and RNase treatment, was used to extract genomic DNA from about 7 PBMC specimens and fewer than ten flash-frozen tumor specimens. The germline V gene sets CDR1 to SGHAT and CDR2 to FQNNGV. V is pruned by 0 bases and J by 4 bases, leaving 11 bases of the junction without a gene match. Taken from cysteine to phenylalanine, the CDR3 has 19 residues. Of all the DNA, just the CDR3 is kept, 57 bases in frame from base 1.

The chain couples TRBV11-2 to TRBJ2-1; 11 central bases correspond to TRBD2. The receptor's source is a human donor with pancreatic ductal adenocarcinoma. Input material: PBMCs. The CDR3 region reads CASSLDLVSGRETYNEQFF. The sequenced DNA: TGTGCCAGCAGCTTAGATTTAGTTAGCGGGAGGGAAACATACAATGAGCAGTTCTTC. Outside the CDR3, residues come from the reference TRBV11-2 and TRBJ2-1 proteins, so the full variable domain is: EAGVAQSPRYKIIEKRQSVAFWCNPISGHATLYWYQQILGQGPKLLIQFQNNGVVDDSQLPKDRFSAERLKGVDSTLKIQPAKLEDSAVYLCASSLDLVSGRETYNEQFFGPGTRLTVL.